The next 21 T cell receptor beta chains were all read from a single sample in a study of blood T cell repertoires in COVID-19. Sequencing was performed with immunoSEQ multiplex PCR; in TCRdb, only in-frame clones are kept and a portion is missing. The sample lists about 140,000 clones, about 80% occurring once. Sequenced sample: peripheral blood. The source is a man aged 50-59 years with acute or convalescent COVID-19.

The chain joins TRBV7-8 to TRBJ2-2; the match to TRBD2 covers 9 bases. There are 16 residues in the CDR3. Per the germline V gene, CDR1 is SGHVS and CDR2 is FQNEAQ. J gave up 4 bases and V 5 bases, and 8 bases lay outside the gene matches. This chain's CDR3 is CASSHAGGLGTGELFF. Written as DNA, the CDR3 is TGTGCCAGCAGCCACGCGGGGGGGCTGGGCACCGGGGAGCTGTTTTTT.

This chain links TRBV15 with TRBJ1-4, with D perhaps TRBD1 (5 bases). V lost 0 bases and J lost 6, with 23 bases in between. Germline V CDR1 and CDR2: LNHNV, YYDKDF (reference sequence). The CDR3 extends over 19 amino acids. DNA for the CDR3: TGTGCCACCAGCAGAGATCAGAGGAGGGACCGGGCGGGCGATGAAAAACTGTTTTTT. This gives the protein CATSRDQRRDRAGDEKLFF.

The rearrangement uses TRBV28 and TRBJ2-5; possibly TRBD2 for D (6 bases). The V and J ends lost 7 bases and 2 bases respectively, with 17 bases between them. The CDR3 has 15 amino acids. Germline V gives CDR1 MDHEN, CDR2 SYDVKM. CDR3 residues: CASIPRGFFQETQYF. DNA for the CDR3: TGTGCCAGCATCCCACGGGGGTTTTTTCAAGAGACCCAGTACTTC.

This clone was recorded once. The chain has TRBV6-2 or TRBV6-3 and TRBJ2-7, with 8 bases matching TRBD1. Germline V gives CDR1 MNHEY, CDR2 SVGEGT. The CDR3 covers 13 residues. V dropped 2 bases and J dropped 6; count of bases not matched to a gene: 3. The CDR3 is CASSYPDRVEQYV. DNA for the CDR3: TGTGCCAGCAGTTACCCGGACAGGGTCGAGCAGTACGTC.

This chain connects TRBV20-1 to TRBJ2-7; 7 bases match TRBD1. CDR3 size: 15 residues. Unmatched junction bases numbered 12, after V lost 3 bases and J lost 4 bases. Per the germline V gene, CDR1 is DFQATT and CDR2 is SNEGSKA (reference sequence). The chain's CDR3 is CSASPSTGIGYEQYF. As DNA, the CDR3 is TGCAGTGCTAGTCCGTCGACAGGGATCGGATACGAGCAGTACTTC.

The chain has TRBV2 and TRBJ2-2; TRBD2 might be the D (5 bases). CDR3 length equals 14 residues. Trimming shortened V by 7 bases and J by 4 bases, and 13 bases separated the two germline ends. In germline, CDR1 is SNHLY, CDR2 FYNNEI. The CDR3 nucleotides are TGTGCCAGCAAGATCAATGAGGGCACCGGGGAGCTGTTTTTT. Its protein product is CASKINEGTGELFF.

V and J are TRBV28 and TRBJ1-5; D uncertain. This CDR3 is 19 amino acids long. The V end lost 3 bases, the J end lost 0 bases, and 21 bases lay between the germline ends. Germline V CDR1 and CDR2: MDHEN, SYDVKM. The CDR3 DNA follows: TGTGCCAGCAGTTTCACAACCACAACCCCACAACCTAGCAATCAGCCCCAGCATTTT. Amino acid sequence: CASSFTTTTPQPSNQPQHF.

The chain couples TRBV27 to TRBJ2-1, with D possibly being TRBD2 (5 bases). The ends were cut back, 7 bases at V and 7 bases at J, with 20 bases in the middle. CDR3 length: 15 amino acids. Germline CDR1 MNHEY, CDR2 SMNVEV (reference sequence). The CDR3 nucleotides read TGTGCCAGCAAGAGGGTTGACAAAGTAACAAATGAGCAGTTCTTC. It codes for CASKRVDKVTNEQFF.

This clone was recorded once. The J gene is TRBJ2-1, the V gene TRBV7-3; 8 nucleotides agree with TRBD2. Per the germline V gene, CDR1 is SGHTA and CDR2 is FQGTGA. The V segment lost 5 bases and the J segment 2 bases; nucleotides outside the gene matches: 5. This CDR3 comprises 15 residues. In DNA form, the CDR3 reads TGTGCCAGCAGCATTCTCGGGGGGGCCTACAATGAGCAGTTCTTC. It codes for CASSILGGAYNEQFF.

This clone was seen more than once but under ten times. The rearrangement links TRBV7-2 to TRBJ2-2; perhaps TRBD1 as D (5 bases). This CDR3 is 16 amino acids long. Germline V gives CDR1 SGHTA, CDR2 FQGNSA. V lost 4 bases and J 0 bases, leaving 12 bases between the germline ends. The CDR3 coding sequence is TGTGCCAGCAGCTCCTCTGGGGCTACGAACACCGGGGAGCTGTTTTTT. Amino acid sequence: CASSSSGATNTGELFF. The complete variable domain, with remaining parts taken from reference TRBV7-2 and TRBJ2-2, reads GAGVSQSPSNKVTEKGKDVELRCDPISGHTALYWYRQSLGQGLEFLIYFQGNSAPDKSGLPSDRFSAERTGGSVSTLTIQRTQQEDSAVYLCASSSSGATNTGELFFGEGSRLTVL.

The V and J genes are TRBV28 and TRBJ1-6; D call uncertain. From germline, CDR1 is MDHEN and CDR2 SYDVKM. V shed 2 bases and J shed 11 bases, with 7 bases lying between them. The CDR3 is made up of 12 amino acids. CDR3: CASSLNIPPLHF. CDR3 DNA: TGTGCCAGCAGTTTAAATATTCCACCCCTCCACTTT.

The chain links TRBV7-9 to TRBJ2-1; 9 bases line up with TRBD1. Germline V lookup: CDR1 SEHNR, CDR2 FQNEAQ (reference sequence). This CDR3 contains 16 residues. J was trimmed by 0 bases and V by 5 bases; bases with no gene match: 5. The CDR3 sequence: CASSRRTGASYNEQFF. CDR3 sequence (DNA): TGTGCCAGCAGCCGACGGACAGGGGCCTCCTACAATGAGCAGTTCTTC.

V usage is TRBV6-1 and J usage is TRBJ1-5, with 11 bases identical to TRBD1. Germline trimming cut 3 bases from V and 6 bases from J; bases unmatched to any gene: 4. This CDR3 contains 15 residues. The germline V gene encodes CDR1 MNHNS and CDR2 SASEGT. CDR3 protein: CASSEWTGGPQPQHF. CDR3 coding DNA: TGTGCCAGCAGTGAGTGGACAGGGGGCCCTCAGCCCCAGCATTTT.

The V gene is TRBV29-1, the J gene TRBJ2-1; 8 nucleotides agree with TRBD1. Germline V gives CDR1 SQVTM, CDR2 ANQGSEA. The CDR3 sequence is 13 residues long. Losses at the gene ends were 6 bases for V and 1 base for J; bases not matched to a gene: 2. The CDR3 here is CSVDRVSYNEQFF. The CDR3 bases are TGCAGCGTGGACAGGGTTTCCTACAATGAGCAGTTCTTC.

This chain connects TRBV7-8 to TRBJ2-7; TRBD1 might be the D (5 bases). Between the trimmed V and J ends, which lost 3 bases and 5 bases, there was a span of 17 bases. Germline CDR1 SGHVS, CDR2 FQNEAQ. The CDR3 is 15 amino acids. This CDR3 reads CASSFSRGLIDEQYF. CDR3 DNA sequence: TGTGCCAGCAGCTTCTCTAGGGGTCTAATTGACGAGCAGTACTTC.

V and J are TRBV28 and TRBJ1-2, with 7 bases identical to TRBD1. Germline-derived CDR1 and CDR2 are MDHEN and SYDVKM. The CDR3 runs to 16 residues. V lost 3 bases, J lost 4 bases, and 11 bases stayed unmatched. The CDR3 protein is CASSLGGAGGFYGYTF. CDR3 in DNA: TGTGCCAGCAGTTTGGGAGGCGCAGGGGGGTTCTATGGCTACACCTTC.

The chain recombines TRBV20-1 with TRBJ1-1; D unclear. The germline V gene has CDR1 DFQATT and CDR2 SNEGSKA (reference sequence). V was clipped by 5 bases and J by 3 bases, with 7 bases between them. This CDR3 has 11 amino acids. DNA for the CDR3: TGCAGTGCTCCCTCTCACACTGAAGCTTTCTTT. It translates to CSAPSHTEAFF.

Here the CDR3 DNA reads TGCGCCAGCAGCTTGGAATTGGTTAGCCGCGGGGACGGCACTGAAGCTTTCTTT. The encoded protein is CASSLELVSRGDGTEAFF. The chain uses TRBV5-1 and TRBJ1-1; tentatively, D is TRBD1 (5 bases). This CDR3 has 18 residues. CDR1 is SGHRS and CDR2 is YFSETQ in the germline V gene. Deletions cut 0 bases from V and 4 bases from J, with 22 bases between.

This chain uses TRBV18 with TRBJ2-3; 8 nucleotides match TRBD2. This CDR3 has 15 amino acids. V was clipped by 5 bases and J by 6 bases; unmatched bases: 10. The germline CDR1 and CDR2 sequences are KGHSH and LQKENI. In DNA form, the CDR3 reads TGTGCCAGCTCAAGACTAGCGTCCGGCTCGGATACGCAGTATTTT. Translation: CASSRLASGSDTQYF.

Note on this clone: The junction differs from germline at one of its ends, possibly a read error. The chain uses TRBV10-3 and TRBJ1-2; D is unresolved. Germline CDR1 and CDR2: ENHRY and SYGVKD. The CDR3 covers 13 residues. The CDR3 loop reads CAIGEGDNYGYTF. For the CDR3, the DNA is TGTGCCATCGGTGAGGGAGACAACTATGGCTACACCTTC.

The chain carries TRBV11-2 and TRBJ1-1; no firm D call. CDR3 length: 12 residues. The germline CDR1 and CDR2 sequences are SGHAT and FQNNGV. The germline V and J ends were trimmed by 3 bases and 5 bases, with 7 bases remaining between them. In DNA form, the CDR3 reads TGTGCCAGCAGCTTGCGGGGTACTGAAGCTTTCTTT. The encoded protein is CASSLRGTEAFF.